This is a list of T cell receptor beta chains from one sample in a study of cytomegalovirus exposure and HLA in healthy donors. Data came from immunoSEQ multiplex PCR; TCRdb stores just in-frame clones and leaves some out. In the table there are roughly 150,000 clones, 79% of which are singletons. The source material was PBMCs. Receptors were obtained from a man between 35 and 55 years old in good health and CMV-seropositive. Both conserved end residues are part of each CDR3. The D gene is left open where the match is weak. Size values are once, few and many counts, or a class for expanded clones, and some rows have none.

clone_size: .; d_call: .; j_call: TRBJ2-7; v_call: TRBV5-1; cdr3_aa: CASSLSSAGYSYEQYF; cdr3_nt: TGCGCCAGCAGCCTGTCAAGCGCGGGCTACTCCTACGAGCAGTACTTC
clone_size: .; d_call: TRBD1; j_call: TRBJ1-1; v_call: TRBV5-1; cdr3_aa: CASSPGGTGTNTEAFF; cdr3_nt: TGCGCCAGCAGCCCTGGAGGGACAGGGACGAACACTGAAGCTTTCTTT
clone_size: .; d_call: .; j_call: TRBJ1-2; v_call: TRBV6-5; cdr3_aa: CASRSAGWDGYTF; cdr3_nt: TGTGCCAGCAGATCGGCAGGGTGGGATGGCTACACCTTC
clone_size: .; d_call: .; j_call: TRBJ1-1; v_call: TRBV29-1; cdr3_aa: CSVEELPNTEAFF; cdr3_nt: TGCAGCGTTGAAGAACTCCCGAACACTGAAGCTTTCTTT
clone_size: .; d_call: .; j_call: TRBJ2-1; v_call: TRBV9; cdr3_aa: CASSVGWEGEGNEQFF; cdr3_nt: TGTGCCAGCAGCGTGGGGTGGGAGGGGGAGGGCAATGAGCAGTTCTTC
clone_size: .; d_call: TRBD1; j_call: TRBJ1-1; v_call: TRBV2; cdr3_aa: CASNRGQLMNTEAFF; cdr3_nt: TGTGCCAGCAACAGGGGACAGCTGATGAACACTGAAGCTTTCTTT
clone_size: .; d_call: TRBD1; j_call: TRBJ1-5; v_call: TRBV28; cdr3_aa: CASSPGQAWGNQPQHF; cdr3_nt: TGTGCCAGCAGCCCGGGACAGGCCTGGGGCAATCAGCCCCAGCATTTT
clone_size: .; d_call: TRBD1; j_call: TRBJ1-4; v_call: TRBV10-3; cdr3_aa: CAISESRKDRVLEKLFF; cdr3_nt: TGTGCCATCAGTGAGTCACGGAAGGACAGGGTACTTGAAAAACTGTTTTTT
clone_size: few; d_call: TRBD1; j_call: TRBJ1-1; v_call: TRBV27; cdr3_aa: CASSSPGTENTEAFF; cdr3_nt: TGTGCCAGCAGTTCGCCCGGGACAGAGAACACTGAAGCTTTCTTT
clone_size: .; d_call: .; j_call: TRBJ1-1; v_call: TRBV19; cdr3_aa: CASSWGVDTEAFF; cdr3_nt: TGTGCCAGTAGTTGGGGGGTGGACACTGAAGCTTTCTTT
clone_size: .; d_call: TRBD2; j_call: TRBJ2-3; v_call: TRBV27; cdr3_aa: CASSFYSREVYGGTDTQYF; cdr3_nt: TGTGCCAGCAGTTTTTACTCGCGGGAGGTTTATGGGGGCACAGATACGCAGTATTTT
clone_size: once; d_call: .; j_call: TRBJ1-5; v_call: TRBV19; cdr3_aa: CASSSQRDTLGQPQHF; cdr3_nt: TGTGCCAGTAGTAGCCAACGGGACACACTCGGTCAGCCCCAGCATTTT
clone_size: .; d_call: TRBD1; j_call: TRBJ1-2; v_call: TRBV29-1; cdr3_aa: CSVEGQGANYGYTF; cdr3_nt: TGCAGCGTTGAAGGGCAGGGGGCTAACTATGGCTACACCTTC
clone_size: .; d_call: .; j_call: TRBJ2-7; v_call: TRBV27; cdr3_aa: CASSLRPLDSYSSYEQYF; cdr3_nt: TGTGCCAGCAGTTTACGCCCCCTTGACAGTTACAGCTCCTACGAGCAGTACTTC
clone_size: .; d_call: .; j_call: TRBJ2-3; v_call: TRBV29-1; cdr3_aa: CSVRVDTQYF; cdr3_nt: TGCAGCGTTCGGGTAGATACGCAGTATTTT
clone_size: .; d_call: TRBD2; j_call: TRBJ2-5; v_call: TRBV9; cdr3_aa: CASSRQLAGKGETQYF; cdr3_nt: TGTGCCAGCAGCCGACAACTAGCGGGGAAGGGAGAGACCCAGTACTTC
clone_size: .; d_call: TRBD1; j_call: TRBJ1-5; v_call: TRBV28; cdr3_aa: CASSVGQVGRQPQHF; cdr3_nt: TGTGCCAGCAGTGTGGGACAGGTAGGACGACAGCCCCAGCATTTT
clone_size: .; d_call: .; j_call: TRBJ1-1; v_call: TRBV5-1; cdr3_aa: CASTLVGGSDTEAFF; cdr3_nt: TGCGCCAGCACCTTGGTGGGGGGATCGGACACTGAAGCTTTCTTT
clone_size: .; d_call: .; j_call: TRBJ1-6; v_call: TRBV30; cdr3_aa: CAWSVQEFSPLHF; cdr3_nt: TGTGCCTGGAGTGTACAGGAGTTTTCACCCCTCCACTTT
clone_size: .; d_call: TRBD1; j_call: TRBJ2-6; v_call: TRBV25-1; cdr3_aa: CASSTGAGANVLTF; cdr3_nt: TGTGCCAGCAGTACAGGGGCTGGGGCCAACGTCCTGACTTTC
clone_size: .; d_call: TRBD1; j_call: TRBJ1-6; v_call: TRBV28; cdr3_aa: CASSNTGTVNSPLHF; cdr3_nt: TGTGCCAGCAGTAACACCGGGACAGTAAATTCACCCCTCCACTTT
clone_size: .; d_call: .; j_call: TRBJ2-5; v_call: TRBV11-2; cdr3_aa: CASRVGQGSAQYF; cdr3_nt: TGTGCCAGCAGGGTGGGCCAGGGTTCGGCCCAGTACTTC
clone_size: .; d_call: .; j_call: TRBJ2-7; v_call: TRBV6-5; cdr3_aa: CASSYGKEAYEQYF; cdr3_nt: TGTGCCAGCAGTTACGGCAAGGAGGCCTACGAGCAGTACTTC
clone_size: .; d_call: .; j_call: TRBJ1-2; v_call: TRBV6-4; cdr3_aa: CASSEMGREGYTF; cdr3_nt: TGTGCCAGCAGTGAAATGGGGCGGGAAGGCTACACCTTC
clone_size: .; d_call: .; j_call: TRBJ1-3; v_call: TRBV6-1; cdr3_aa: CASRMNFNLANTIYF; cdr3_nt: TGTGCCAGCAGAATGAATTTTAATCTAGCAAACACCATATATTTT
clone_size: .; d_call: .; j_call: TRBJ2-5; v_call: TRBV5-1; cdr3_aa: CASSLGGNTYQETQYF; cdr3_nt: TGCGCCAGCAGCTTGGGAGGCAATACATACCAAGAGACCCAGTACTTC
clone_size: .; d_call: .; j_call: TRBJ1-3; v_call: TRBV10-3; cdr3_aa: CAISDGGVGGNTIYF; cdr3_nt: TGTGCCATCAGTGACGGAGGGGTGGGTGGAAACACCATATATTTT
clone_size: .; d_call: .; j_call: TRBJ2-1; v_call: TRBV25-1; cdr3_aa: CASSIGDSRVPFF; cdr3_nt: TGTGCCAGCAGTATCGGGGACTCGCGCGTTCCGTTCTTC
clone_size: .; d_call: .; j_call: TRBJ2-3; v_call: TRBV5-4; cdr3_aa: CASSLDSSVTDTQYF; cdr3_nt: TGTGCCAGCAGCTTGGACAGTTCGGTCACAGATACGCAGTATTTT
clone_size: few; d_call: .; j_call: TRBJ2-7; v_call: TRBV4-2; cdr3_aa: CASSQVLMYEQYF; cdr3_nt: TGTGCCAGCAGCCAAGTTCTTATGTACGAGCAGTACTTC
clone_size: .; d_call: .; j_call: TRBJ1-2; v_call: TRBV28; cdr3_aa: CASSLNRARVGYTF; cdr3_nt: TGTGCCAGCAGTTTAAACAGGGCCCGGGTCGGCTACACCTTC
clone_size: .; d_call: TRBD2; j_call: TRBJ2-5; v_call: TRBV11-2; cdr3_aa: CASSLSTGRETQYF; cdr3_nt: TGTGCCAGCAGCTTAAGCACCGGGAGGGAGACCCAGTACTTC
clone_size: .; d_call: TRBD1; j_call: TRBJ2-7; v_call: TRBV6-6; cdr3_aa: CASRSLPGGFSYEQYF; cdr3_nt: TGTGCCAGCAGAAGCTTGCCAGGGGGTTTCTCCTACGAGCAGTACTTC
clone_size: .; d_call: .; j_call: TRBJ2-2; v_call: TRBV27; cdr3_aa: CASSLQVTGELFF; cdr3_nt: TGTGCCAGCAGTTTGCAGGTCACCGGGGAGCTGTTTTTT
clone_size: .; d_call: .; j_call: TRBJ1-5; v_call: TRBV6-5; cdr3_aa: CASSPPRADQPQHF; cdr3_nt: TGTGCCAGCAGTCCCCCCAGGGCGGACCAGCCCCAGCATTTT
clone_size: .; d_call: TRBD2; j_call: TRBJ2-1; v_call: TRBV29-1; cdr3_aa: CSASGLAGGFSYNEQFF; cdr3_nt: TGCAGCGCGTCGGGACTAGCGGGAGGATTTTCCTACAATGAGCAGTTCTTC
clone_size: once; d_call: .; j_call: TRBJ2-2; v_call: TRBV15; cdr3_aa: CATSRGQLLAGELFF; cdr3_nt: TGTGCCACCAGCAGAGGACAACTCCTTGCCGGGGAGCTGTTTTTT
clone_size: .; d_call: .; j_call: TRBJ2-1; v_call: TRBV29-1; cdr3_aa: CSVTPRRDNEQFF; cdr3_nt: TGCAGCGTTACCCCCCGCAGGGACAATGAGCAGTTCTTC